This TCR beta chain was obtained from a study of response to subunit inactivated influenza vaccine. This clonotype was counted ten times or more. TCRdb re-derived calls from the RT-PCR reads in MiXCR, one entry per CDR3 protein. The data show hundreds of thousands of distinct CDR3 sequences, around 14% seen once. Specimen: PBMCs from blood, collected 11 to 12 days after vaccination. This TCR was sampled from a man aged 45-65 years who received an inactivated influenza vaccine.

The CDR3 coding sequence is TGTGCCAGCAGTTACTCGTCAAGGCACCTTGACCTAACCGGGGAGCTGTTTTTT. As protein: CASSYSSRHLDLTGELFF. The chain couples TRBV6-5 to TRBJ2-2; the D is unclear. Trimming cost V 0 bases and J 5 bases, with 19 bases left between them. Looked up from germline, CDR1 is MNHEY and CDR2 is SVGAGI. The length of the CDR3 is 18 residues.